This is a list of T cell receptor beta chains from one sample in a study of T cells in Graves' hyperthyroidism and ophthalmopathy. TCRdb reanalysed the multiplex PCR reads using MiXCR and keeps one entry per CDR3 protein. The sample lists over 300,000 distinct CDR3 sequences, about 15% occurring once. Material: blood. The receptors were sampled from a woman between 55 and 75 years old with Graves' hyperthyroidism. Each CDR3 is given with its conserved first and last residue. Each record gives: clone size, V gene, D gene, J gene, CDR3 protein, CDR3 DNA. D genes are given only for firm matches. The size entry is marked missing in some rows and otherwise reads once, few, many or a size class.

abundance: NA
v_gene: TRBV11-2
d_gene: TRBD2
j_gene: TRBJ2-7
CDR3aa: CASSLGLGDGTSRTSGSIHEQYF
CDR3nt: TGTGCCAGCAGCTTAGGGCTTGGGGACGGGACGAGTAGGACTAGCGGGAGTATCCACGAGCAGTACTTC

abundance: many
v_gene: TRBV5-5
d_gene: TRBD1
j_gene: TRBJ2-1
CDR3aa: CASSHVGTGGSPNEQFF
CDR3nt: TGTGCCAGCAGCCACGTCGGGACAGGGGGCTCCCCCAATGAGCAGTTCTTC

abundance: many
v_gene: TRBV5-1
d_gene: NA
j_gene: TRBJ2-7
CDR3aa: CASSGWGELSGDTYEQYF
CDR3nt: TGCGCCAGCAGCGGATGGGGGGAATTATCAGGGGATACCTACGAGCAGTACTTC

abundance: many
v_gene: TRBV27
d_gene: NA
j_gene: TRBJ2-1
CDR3aa: CASRSFLLGSYNEQFF
CDR3nt: TGTGCCAGCCGATCTTTCCTCCTAGGATCCTACAATGAGCAGTTCTTC

abundance: few
v_gene: TRBV7-3
d_gene: NA
j_gene: TRBJ2-5
CDR3aa: CASSRGKSETQYF
CDR3nt: TGTGCCAGCAGCCGCGGGAAGAGTGAGACCCAGTACTTC

abundance: many
v_gene: TRBV11-2
d_gene: NA
j_gene: TRBJ2-6
CDR3aa: CASSLASSGANVLTF
CDR3nt: TGTGCCAGCAGCTTAGCCAGCTCTGGGGCCAACGTCCTGACTTTC

abundance: many
v_gene: TRBV27
d_gene: NA
j_gene: TRBJ1-5
CDR3aa: CASPLVPIYRAHNNQPQHF
CDR3nt: TGTGCCAGCCCTTTAGTCCCAATTTACAGGGCCCACAACAATCAGCCCCAGCATTTT

abundance: many
v_gene: TRBV20-1
d_gene: TRBD1
j_gene: TRBJ2-5
CDR3aa: CSARTGGQETQYF
CDR3nt: TGCAGTGCTCGGACAGGGGGTCAAGAGACCCAGTACTTC

abundance: few
v_gene: TRBV14
d_gene: TRBD1
j_gene: TRBJ2-3
CDR3aa: CASSPGTGGYTDTQYF
CDR3nt: TGTGCCAGCAGCCCGGGGACAGGGGGTTACACAGATACGCAGTATTTT

abundance: many
v_gene: TRBV5-1
d_gene: NA
j_gene: TRBJ1-1
CDR3aa: CASSLDDSLNTEAFF
CDR3nt: TGCGCCAGCAGCTTGGATGACAGTTTAAACACTGAAGCTTTCTTT

abundance: many
v_gene: TRBV9
d_gene: NA
j_gene: TRBJ2-7
CDR3aa: CASSVGREWYYEQYF
CDR3nt: TGTGCCAGCAGCGTAGGACGGGAGTGGTACTACGAGCAGTACTTC

abundance: NA
v_gene: TRBV29-1
d_gene: NA
j_gene: TRBJ1-2
CDR3aa: CSHITSNYGYTF
CDR3nt: TGCAGCCATATAACATCTAACTATGGCTACACCTTC

abundance: many
v_gene: TRBV11-2
d_gene: NA
j_gene: TRBJ2-1
CDR3aa: CASSSLGSGTGNEQFF
CDR3nt: TGTGCCAGCAGCTCCTTGGGATCCGGGACGGGCAATGAGCAGTTCTTC

abundance: NA
v_gene: TRBV12-5
d_gene: TRBD2
j_gene: TRBJ2-5
CDR3aa: CASGLRYGTSGQETQYF
CDR3nt: TGTGCTAGTGGTTTGAGGTATGGGACTAGCGGCCAAGAGACCCAGTACTTC

abundance: NA
v_gene: TRBV9
d_gene: NA
j_gene: TRBJ1-2
CDR3aa: CASSVASNYGYTF
CDR3nt: TGTGCCAGCAGCGTAGCATCTAACTATGGCTACACCTTC

abundance: NA
v_gene: TRBV7-3
d_gene: NA
j_gene: TRBJ2-3
CDR3aa: CASSSVSTSTDTQYF
CDR3nt: TGTGCCAGCAGCTCGGTCTCCACAAGCACGGATACGCAGTATTTT

abundance: many
v_gene: TRBV7-9
d_gene: NA
j_gene: TRBJ2-7
CDR3aa: CASSLGGGEQYF
CDR3nt: TGTGCCAGCAGCTTGGGGGGCGGCGAGCAGTACTTC

abundance: few
v_gene: TRBV19
d_gene: NA
j_gene: TRBJ2-7
CDR3aa: CASRGVYEQYF
CDR3nt: TGTGCCAGTAGAGGGGTCTACGAGCAGTACTTC

abundance: many
v_gene: TRBV12-3/TRBV12-4
d_gene: NA
j_gene: TRBJ1-5
CDR3aa: CASSLGAGAEEPQHF
CDR3nt: TGTGCCAGCAGTCTAGGGGCGGGGGCAGAGGAGCCCCAGCATTTT

abundance: NA
v_gene: TRBV4-1
d_gene: NA
j_gene: TRBJ2-6
CDR3aa: CASSLPGSGANVPTF
CDR3nt: TGCGCCAGCAGCCTTCCGGGCTCTGGGGCCAACGTCCCGACTTTC

abundance: NA
v_gene: TRBV5-1
d_gene: TRBD2
j_gene: TRBJ2-3
CDR3aa: CASRLAGNTDTQYF
CDR3nt: TGCGCCAGCAGGCTAGCGGGTAACACAGATACGCAGTATTTT

abundance: NA
v_gene: TRBV4-1
d_gene: TRBD2
j_gene: TRBJ2-7
CDR3aa: CASSYIRLAGYEQYF
CDR3nt: TGCGCCAGCAGCTACATCCGACTAGCGGGCTACGAGCAGTACTTC

abundance: NA
v_gene: TRBV7-2
d_gene: NA
j_gene: TRBJ2-7
CDR3aa: CASSSPGPNNYEQYF
CDR3nt: TGTGCCAGCAGTTCCCCGGGACCAAACAATTACGAGCAGTACTTC

abundance: many
v_gene: TRBV20-1
d_gene: NA
j_gene: TRBJ2-1
CDR3aa: CSARKGGFEQFF
CDR3nt: TGCAGTGCTAGAAAGGGGGGCTTTGAGCAGTTCTTC

abundance: few
v_gene: TRBV5-4
d_gene: TRBD2
j_gene: TRBJ2-7
CDR3aa: CASSLMAVIAGLSDEQYF
CDR3nt: TGTGCCAGCAGCTTGATGGCCGTAATAGCGGGACTCTCGGACGAGCAGTACTTC

abundance: many
v_gene: TRBV11-3
d_gene: TRBD1
j_gene: TRBJ1-4
CDR3aa: CASSLVGGLNEKLFF
CDR3nt: TGTGCCAGCAGCTTAGTAGGGGGCTTAAATGAAAAACTGTTTTTT

abundance: many
v_gene: TRBV5-1
d_gene: NA
j_gene: TRBJ2-7
CDR3aa: CASSIGQTFAFYEQYF
CDR3nt: TGCGCCAGCAGCATAGGACAGACTTTTGCTTTTTACGAGCAGTACTTC

abundance: once
v_gene: TRBV6-9
d_gene: NA
j_gene: TRBJ1-6
CDR3aa: CACRRDNNNSPLHF
CDR3nt: TGTGCCTGCCGGCGGGACAATAATAATTCACCCCTCCACTTT

abundance: many
v_gene: TRBV5-1
d_gene: TRBD2
j_gene: TRBJ2-1
CDR3aa: CASSSLAGGRNEQFF
CDR3nt: TGCGCCAGCAGCTCCCTAGCGGGAGGGAGGAATGAGCAGTTCTTC

abundance: many
v_gene: TRBV28
d_gene: NA
j_gene: TRBJ2-1
CDR3aa: CASSLSTTSYNEQFF
CDR3nt: TGTGCCAGCAGTTTATCTACGACAAGTTACAATGAGCAGTTCTTC

abundance: many
v_gene: TRBV7-9
d_gene: NA
j_gene: TRBJ2-5
CDR3aa: CAALDTFETQYF
CDR3nt: TGTGCGGCCTTGGACACGTTTGAGACCCAGTACTTC

abundance: many
v_gene: TRBV7-9
d_gene: NA
j_gene: TRBJ2-6
CDR3aa: CASSDTQTSGANVLTF
CDR3nt: TGTGCCAGCAGCGATACACAAACCTCTGGGGCCAACGTCCTGACTTTC

abundance: few
v_gene: TRBV18
d_gene: NA
j_gene: TRBJ2-7
CDR3aa: CASSQMDPSYEQYF
CDR3nt: TGTGCCAGCTCACAAATGGACCCTTCCTACGAGCAGTACTTC

abundance: many
v_gene: TRBV6-2/TRBV6-3
d_gene: NA
j_gene: TRBJ2-3
CDR3aa: CASSPRLVADTQYF
CDR3nt: TGTGCCAGCAGTCCACGACTAGTCGCGGATACGCAGTATTTT

abundance: NA
v_gene: TRBV3-1
d_gene: NA
j_gene: TRBJ2-2
CDR3aa: CASSQDRLARGELFF
CDR3nt: TGTGCCAGCAGCCAAGATAGGCTAGCACGAGGGGAGCTGTTTTTT

abundance: many
v_gene: TRBV4-2
d_gene: TRBD2
j_gene: TRBJ2-7
CDR3aa: CASSQEQTSGSVDEQYF
CDR3nt: TGTGCCAGCAGCCAAGAACAGACTAGCGGGAGTGTAGACGAGCAGTACTTC

abundance: many
v_gene: TRBV28
d_gene: TRBD2
j_gene: TRBJ2-3
CDR3aa: CASSSGTRDTQYF
CDR3nt: TGTGCCAGCAGTTCCGGGACTAGAGATACGCAGTATTTT

abundance: many
v_gene: TRBV5-8
d_gene: TRBD1
j_gene: TRBJ2-1
CDR3aa: CASNRQGSSYNEQFF
CDR3nt: TGTGCCAGCAACCGACAGGGGAGCTCCTACAATGAGCAGTTCTTC

abundance: many
v_gene: TRBV5-1
d_gene: NA
j_gene: TRBJ1-6
CDR3aa: CASSLVGTDSPLHF
CDR3nt: TGCGCCAGCAGCTTGGTAGGGACCGATTCACCCCTCCACTTT

abundance: many
v_gene: TRBV12-3/TRBV12-4
d_gene: NA
j_gene: TRBJ1-2
CDR3aa: CASSLVPGPDYGYTF
CDR3nt: TGTGCCAGCAGTTTAGTACCGGGGCCGGACTATGGCTACACCTTC

abundance: many
v_gene: TRBV30
d_gene: NA
j_gene: TRBJ2-5
CDR3aa: CAWNQGRPETQYF
CDR3nt: TGTGCCTGGAACCAGGGCCGTCCAGAGACCCAGTACTTC

abundance: NA
v_gene: TRBV20-1
d_gene: TRBD1
j_gene: TRBJ2-5
CDR3aa: CSARTGWAETQYF
CDR3nt: TGCAGTGCCAGGACAGGGTGGGCGGAGACCCAGTACTTC

abundance: NA
v_gene: TRBV30
d_gene: TRBD2
j_gene: TRBJ2-2
CDR3aa: CAWSVGTSGRGELFF
CDR3nt: TGTGCCTGGAGTGTAGGGACTAGCGGGAGGGGGGAGCTGTTTTTT